These T cell receptor beta chains were read from a single sample in a study of cytomegalovirus exposure and HLA in healthy donors. Clones were sequenced by immunoSEQ multiplex PCR, and TCRdb holds only the in-frame ones, with some missing. Its listing shows roughly 39,000 clones. The source material was PBMCs. All receptors come from a woman aged 30 to 39 in good health and CMV-seropositive. Each CDR3 is given with its conserved first and last residue. A D gene is named only where the DNA matches it firmly.

V gene	D gene	J gene	CDR3 DNA	CDR3 protein
TRBV7-6	TRBD2	TRBJ2-1	TGTGCCAGCAGCTTAGCGCTGGGGACTAGCGGGAGAGGTGAGCAGTTCTTC	CASSLALGTSGRGEQFF
TRBV7-7	TRBD2	TRBJ2-5	TGTGCTAGCAGCCCCGGACTAGCGGGGGGAATTCAAGAGACCCAGTACTTC	CASSPGLAGGIQETQYF
TRBV5-6	-	TRBJ2-3	TGTGCCAGCAGCGCCACCAGTTCAGGGCAGCGCAAGAGCACAGATACGCAGTATTTT	CASSATSSGQRKSTDTQYF
TRBV19	-	TRBJ1-5	TGTGCCAGTAGTTTCGGGAGTAGCAATCAGCCCCAGCATTTT	CASSFGSSNQPQHF
TRBV6-1	TRBD1	TRBJ1-1	TGTGCCAGCAGTGAAGCGTGGACAGGGCTCTTTCGAGCTTTCTTT	CASSEAWTGLFRAFF
TRBV7-9	TRBD2	TRBJ2-7	TGTGCCAGCAGCTGGGGGGGAGGCGACGAGCAGTACTTC	CASSWGGGDEQYF
TRBV6-6	-	TRBJ1-2	TGTGCCAGCAGAGGAGGGCCTTCGGCTAACTATGGCTACACCTTC	CASRGGPSANYGYTF
TRBV7-2	-	TRBJ1-2	TGTGCCAGCAGCCCGGGGATTCCTGGCTACACCTTC	CASSPGIPGYTF
TRBV5-4	-	TRBJ1-1	TGTGCCAGCAGCTTGGTGGGGGCCATGAACACTGAAGCTTTCTTT	CASSLVGAMNTEAFF
TRBV2	TRBD1	TRBJ2-1	TGTGCCAGCAGTCCTGACAGGGAAAATGAGCAGTTCTTC	CASSPDRENEQFF
TRBV5-1	-	TRBJ1-1	TGCGCCAGCAGCTTTAGTATGGGCAACACTGAAGCTTTCTTT	CASSFSMGNTEAFF
TRBV6-1	-	TRBJ1-3	TGTGCCAGCAGTGATGACCTAGGCTCTGGAAACACCATATATTTT	CASSDDLGSGNTIYF
TRBV15	-	TRBJ2-7	TGTGCCACCAGCAGAGAAAGGACAATTTCGCTTATGGGCTTC	CATSRERTISLMGF
TRBV7-8	TRBD2	TRBJ2-2	TGTGCCAGCAGCTTAAGCGGGGGGTCCGGGGAGCTGTTTTTT	CASSLSGGSGELFF
TRBV12-5	-	TRBJ1-2	TGTGCTAGTGGTCCGGGAGGGGTCCCTGGCTACACCTTC	CASGPGGVPGYTF
TRBV6-6	-	TRBJ2-7	TGTGCCAGCAGTCAGGGGGGATTGAAGTACGAGCAGTACTTC	CASSQGGLKYEQYF
TRBV4-2	TRBD2	TRBJ2-5	TGTGCCAGCAGCCAAGGACTAGCGGGGGACGAGACCCAGTACTTC	CASSQGLAGDETQYF
TRBV2	-	TRBJ1-1	TGTGCCAGCAGTGGGAGGGCGGACACTGAAGCTTTCTTT	CASSGRADTEAFF
TRBV21-1	-	TRBJ1-3	TGTGCCAGCAGGCGGCGGGGGGCAGCGGGAAACACCATATATTTT	CASRRRGAAGNTIYF
TRBV18	-	TRBJ2-7	TGTGCCAGCTCACCACCGGGGTGGCAGGGGTACGAGCAGTACTTC	CASSPPGWQGYEQYF
TRBV19	TRBD1	TRBJ2-1	TGTGCCAGTAGTATGAGGCAGGGGGCTGAATCCTACAATGAGCAGTTCTTC	CASSMRQGAESYNEQFF
TRBV5-1	-	TRBJ2-1	TGCGCCAGCAGCTTGGGCGGAGCCGTTTACAATGAGCAGTTCTTC	CASSLGGAVYNEQFF
TRBV5-6	-	TRBJ2-7	TGTGCCAGTGCTGGCCAGGGCCCCTACGAGCAGTACTTC	CASAGQGPYEQYF
TRBV6-5	TRBD1	TRBJ1-6	TGTGCCAGCAGTCTCGACAGGGCGTCCCTCCACTTT	CASSLDRASLHF
TRBV9	TRBD1	TRBJ2-3	TGTGCCAGCAGCGTAGATAGGGGACAGGGCCCAGATACGCAGTATTTT	CASSVDRGQGPDTQYF
TRBV7-9	-	TRBJ2-1	TGTGCCAGCAGCTTAGTTCGGGGATTTGCTGAGAATGAGCAGTTCTTC	CASSLVRGFAENEQFF
TRBV7-8	TRBD1	TRBJ1-2	TGTGCCATCACCGGGACAGGAGGCTATGGCTACACCTTC	CAITGTGGYGYTF